The clone carrying this TCR beta chain came up many times. Its antigen is undetermined. This CDR3 spans 16 amino acids. J lost 8 bases, V lost 2 bases, and 6 bases had no gene match. Germline CDR1 reads SGHNT; CDR2 reads YENEEA. These data belong to a study of T-cell memory formation after mild COVID-19. TCRdb used MiXCR to reprocess the 5' RACE reads, holding one entry per CDR3 protein. Among a few hundred thousand distinct CDR3 sequences listed, approximately 24% were seen once. Whole-study results and caveats: Clones from the second wave (peaking day 37) had unconfirmed SARS-CoV-2 specificity.

Sequences were obtained from PBMCs or a T cell subset sorted from them (not recorded which). The chain joins TRBV11-3 to TRBJ1-4; 12 bases are a match to TRBD1. The TCR originated in an adult woman who had mild COVID-19 (a few samples of this study predate the infection). Cell type and time point are not known. The CDR3 is CASSLRLGTGGEKLFF. The CDR3 bases are TGTGCCAGCAGCTTAAGGCTCGGGACAGGGGGCGAAAAACTGTTTTTT.